This T cell receptor (beta chain) was documented in a study of CD8 T cells in Susac syndrome. CD8+ and CD4+ blood T cells underwent TCR beta sequencing. Random-hexamer reverse transcription was applied to about 0.45 to 1 ug RNA. It was immunoSEQ multiplex PCR that amplified TCR beta CDR3 across 54 Vbeta and 13 Jbeta. In TCRdb, the immunoSEQ multiplex PCR reads were re-called with MiXCR into one record per CDR3 protein. The sample shows 200,000 to 250,000 distinct CDR3 sequences, roughly nine tenths of them seen only once. This clonotype originated in a human donor with multiple sclerosis. Sequenced input: CD8+ T cells from PBMCs.

CDR3 region: CASSLYYYGYTF. The CDR3 DNA follows: TGTGCCAGCAGCTTATATTACTATGGCTACACCTTC. The chain employs TRBV11-2 and TRBJ1-2; D not certain. From germline, CDR1 is SGHAT and CDR2 FQNNGV. This CDR3 has 12 amino acids. V lost 2 bases, J lost 3 bases, and 4 bases lay in between.